The rows below give T cell receptor beta chains drawn from one sample of a study of Graves' ophthalmopathy and Graves' hyperthyroidism. Using its own MiXCR run on the multiplex PCR reads, TCRdb lists one record per CDR3 protein. The data contain about 410,000 distinct CDR3 sequences, around 17% of them singletons. Sequenced input: peripheral blood. These receptors all stem from a woman aged 18-29 years with Graves' ophthalmopathy. The CDR3 runs from the conserved cysteine through the conserved F or W. D genes are given only for firm matches. Some rows have no size entry. The others give once, few or many, or a class for an expanded clone.

TRBD1 TRBJ1-1 TRBV7-6 many CASSLGTGLNTEAFF TGTGCCAGCAGCTTAGGGACAGGCCTGAACACTGAAGCTTTCTTT
NA TRBJ1-1 TRBV7-9 many CASSSGWTEAFF TGTGCCAGCAGCTCGGGGTGGACTGAAGCTTTCTTT
NA TRBJ2-5 TRBV6-2/TRBV6-3 many CASPPLGGMQETQYF TGTGCCAGCCCCCCCCTGGGCGGGATGCAAGAGACCCAGTACTTC
NA TRBJ2-2 TRBV20-1 many CSAYLIGARELFF TGCAGTGCTTACCTCATAGGGGCGAGGGAGCTGTTTTTT
NA TRBJ1-1 TRBV11-2 many CASSHRADVEAFF TGTGCCAGCAGCCATCGCGCAGATGTTGAAGCTTTCTTT
NA TRBJ1-1 TRBV19 many CATYREGPNTEAFF TGTGCCACCTACAGGGAGGGGCCCAACACTGAAGCTTTCTTT
NA TRBJ2-7 TRBV7-2 many CASSSFGGYYEQYF TGTGCCAGCAGCTCGTTTGGCGGCTACTACGAGCAGTACTTC
NA TRBJ1-2 TRBV6-1 many CASRSGTSAIYGYTF TGTGCCAGCAGATCCGGGACCTCGGCAATCTATGGCTACACCTTC
NA TRBJ2-7 TRBV20-1 many CSARAGQFSSYEQYF TGCAGTGCTAGGGCGGGACAGTTTAGCTCCTACGAGCAGTACTTC
NA TRBJ1-2 TRBV28 NA CASSSPGQTGYTF TGTGCCAGCAGTTCACCCGGACAGACGGGCTACACCTTC
NA TRBJ2-7 TRBV25-1 many CASSEDTASSYEQYF TGTGCCAGCAGTGAAGACACCGCGAGCTCCTACGAGCAGTACTTC
NA TRBJ1-1 TRBV11-1 many CASSPLGGVVSGKTEAFF TGTGCCAGCAGCCCCTTGGGCGGTGTGGTATCAGGGAAGACTGAAGCTTTCTTT
NA TRBJ2-7 TRBV19 many CASSKRDTPTYEQYF TGTGCCAGTAGTAAAAGGGATACCCCCACCTACGAGCAGTACTTC
NA TRBJ2-5 TRBV15 once CATSREGLKETQYF TGTGCCACCAGCAGAGAGGGACTCAAAGAGACCCAGTACTTC
TRBD1 TRBJ2-2 TRBV7-3 many CASSGEGQGQDTGELFF TGTGCCAGCAGCGGAGAGGGACAGGGTCAGGACACCGGGGAGCTGTTTTTT
TRBD2 TRBJ2-7 TRBV20-1 few CSASPGAGGEYF TGCAGTGCTAGTCCAGGGGCGGGGGGGGAGTACTTC
NA TRBJ1-2 TRBV10-3 many CAISERTGRLYGYTF TGTGCCATCAGTGAGAGAACAGGGCGCCTCTATGGCTACACCTTC
NA TRBJ1-6 TRBV3-1 few CASSSLGPGGALHF TGTGCCAGCAGCTCCCTGGGGCCGGGGGGGGCCCTCCACTTT
NA TRBJ1-3 TRBV28 many CASIPAGSGNTIYF TGTGCCAGCATACCGGCGGGTTCTGGAAACACCATATATTTT
TRBD2 TRBJ2-2 TRBV11-2 many CASSLDSLAVNTGELFF TGTGCCAGCAGCTTAGATAGTCTAGCGGTGAACACCGGGGAGCTGTTTTTT
NA TRBJ2-7 TRBV12-3/TRBV12-4 many CASSSSTRVRYEQYF TGTGCCAGCAGTTCGTCTACGAGGGTCCGCTACGAGCAGTACTTC
NA TRBJ1-2 TRBV11-2 many CASSLDRAGYTF TGTGCCAGCAGCTTAGATAGGGCCGGCTACACCTTC
NA TRBJ2-5 TRBV3-1 many CASRGAPETQYF TGTGCCAGCCGGGGGGCCCCGGAGACCCAGTACTTC
NA TRBJ1-5 TRBV19 few CASSSFGNQPQHF TGTGCCAGTAGCAGTTTTGGCAATCAGCCCCAGCATTTT
NA TRBJ1-5 TRBV20-1 many CSASVGQFNQPQHF TGCAGTGCTTCTGTTGGACAGTTCAATCAGCCCCAGCATTTT